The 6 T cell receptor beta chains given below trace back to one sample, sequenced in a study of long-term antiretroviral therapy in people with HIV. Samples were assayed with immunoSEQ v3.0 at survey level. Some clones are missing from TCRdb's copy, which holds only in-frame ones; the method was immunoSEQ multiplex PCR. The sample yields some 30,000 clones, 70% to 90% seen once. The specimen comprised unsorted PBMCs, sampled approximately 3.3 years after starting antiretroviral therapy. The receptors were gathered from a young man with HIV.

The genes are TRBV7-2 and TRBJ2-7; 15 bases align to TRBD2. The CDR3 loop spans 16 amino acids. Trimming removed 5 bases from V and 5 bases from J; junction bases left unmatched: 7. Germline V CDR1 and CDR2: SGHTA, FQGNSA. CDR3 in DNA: TGTGCCAGCAGCCCCGGGACTAGCGGGAGGTCCCACGAGCAGTACTTC. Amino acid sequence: CASSPGTSGRSHEQYF.

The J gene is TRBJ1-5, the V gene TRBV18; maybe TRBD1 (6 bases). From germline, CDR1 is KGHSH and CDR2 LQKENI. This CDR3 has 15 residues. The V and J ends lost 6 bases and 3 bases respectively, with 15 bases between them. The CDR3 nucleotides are TGTGCCAGCTCTCCGCAAGGGGGAGACAATCAGCCCCAGCATTTT. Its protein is CASSPQGGDNQPQHF. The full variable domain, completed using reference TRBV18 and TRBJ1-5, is NAGVMQNPRHLVRRRGQEARLRCSPMKGHSHVYWYRQLPEEGLKFMVYLQKENIIDESGMPKERFSAEFPKEGPSILRIQQVVRGDSAAYFCASSPQGGDNQPQHFGDGTRLSIL.

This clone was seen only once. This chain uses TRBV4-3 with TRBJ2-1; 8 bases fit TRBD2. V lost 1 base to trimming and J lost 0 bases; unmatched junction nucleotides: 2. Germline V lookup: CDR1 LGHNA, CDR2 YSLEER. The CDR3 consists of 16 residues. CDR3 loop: CASSQVAGISYNEQFF. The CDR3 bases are TGCGCCAGCAGCCAAGTAGCGGGGATCTCCTACAATGAGCAGTTCTTC.

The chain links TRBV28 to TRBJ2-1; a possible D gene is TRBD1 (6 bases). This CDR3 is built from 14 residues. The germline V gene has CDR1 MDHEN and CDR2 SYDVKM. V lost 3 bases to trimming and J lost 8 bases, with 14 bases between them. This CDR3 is CASSFVGQTYEQFF. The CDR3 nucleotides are TGTGCCAGCAGTTTCGTCGGACAGACTTATGAGCAGTTCTTC.

The chain's CDR3 is CASTDILAGGDNEQFF. CDR3 nucleotides: TGTGCCAGCACCGATATTCTAGCGGGGGGGGACAATGAGCAGTTCTTC. The chain links TRBV7-2 to TRBJ2-1, with 12 bases fitting TRBD2. The germline gives CDR1 SGHTA, CDR2 FQGNSA. Losses at the gene ends were 7 bases for V and 5 bases for J; bases not matched to a gene: 9. CDR3 size: 16 residues.

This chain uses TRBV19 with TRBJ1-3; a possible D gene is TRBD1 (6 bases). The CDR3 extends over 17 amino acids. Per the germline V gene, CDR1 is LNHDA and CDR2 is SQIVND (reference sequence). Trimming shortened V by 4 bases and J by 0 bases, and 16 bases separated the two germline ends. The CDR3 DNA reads TGTGCCAGTAGTACTGACAGGCTGTTGAGCTCTGGAAACACCATATATTTT. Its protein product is CASSTDRLLSSGNTIYF.